This T cell receptor beta chain appears in the sequencing data of a study of human thymus T cells. Study-level findings and limits: Among thymic and blood repertoires, usage of V and J genes appeared biased.

Assay: immunoSEQ multiplex PCR; the TCRdb copy retains only in-frame clones and omits some. Counted here are about 78,000 clones, nearly 98% occurring once; the ten biggest clones make up roughly 0.03%. Germline V gene lookup returns CDR1 MRHNA and CDR2 SNTAGT. Trimming removed 3 bases from V and 0 bases from J; junction bases left unmatched: 6. This CDR3 is 17 amino acids long. As concerns this clone: Antigen: not known.

The thymus tissue came from resections taken during corrective heart surgery. The specimen sequenced was thymus tissue. The chain uses TRBV6-4 and TRBJ2-1, with 9 positions matching TRBD2. This sequence originates from a boy in the first two years of life with a congenital heart defect but otherwise immunologically healthy. CDR3 sequence: CASSDTGSGSSYNEQFF. The CDR3 bases are TGTGCCAGCAGTGATACTGGTAGCGGGAGCTCCTACAATGAGCAGTTCTTC.